This T cell receptor (beta chain) derives from a study of T cell repertoires in aging, cancer and after chemotherapy. About the study: Six age groups, ranging from 30 or younger to 70 or older, included the donors. Points from the study as a whole: In healthy donors, age-related TCR diversity loss mainly reflected lost richness.

In germline, CDR1 is SGHAT, CDR2 FQDESV (reference sequence). The CDR3 has 14 residues. Rearranged V-D-J TRB sequences were amplified with a mixed TRB-A/B primer pool. TCRdb re-analysed the multiplex PCR reads in MiXCR, keeping a single row per CDR3 protein. The sample lists around 9,500 distinct CDR3 sequences; nearly 55% were seen once. With regard to this clonotype: Antigen unknown. A read error may account for a junction end that differs from germline.

Amplification of TCR beta used genomic DNA extracted from peripheral blood. The chain employs TRBV11-1 and TRBJ2-5, with 7 bases identical to TRBD1. The receptor was derived from a human donor in good health. The sample was blood. In DNA form, the CDR3 reads TGTGCCACCAGCCCGGGACAGTACCAAGAGACCCAGTACTTC. Translation: CATSPGQYQETQYF.